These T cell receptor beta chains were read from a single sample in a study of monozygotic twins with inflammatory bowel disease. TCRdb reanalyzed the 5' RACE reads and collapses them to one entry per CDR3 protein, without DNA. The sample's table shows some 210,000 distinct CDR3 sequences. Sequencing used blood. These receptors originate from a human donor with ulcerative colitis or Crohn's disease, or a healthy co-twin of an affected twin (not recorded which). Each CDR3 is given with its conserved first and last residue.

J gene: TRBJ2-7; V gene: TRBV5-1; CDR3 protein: CASSLLGHLTYEQYF
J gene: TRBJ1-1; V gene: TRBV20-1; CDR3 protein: CSARDVGQREAFF
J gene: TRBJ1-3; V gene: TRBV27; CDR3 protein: CASSLSRQGGNTIYF
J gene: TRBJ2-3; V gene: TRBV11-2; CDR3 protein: CASSPLGRTDTQYF
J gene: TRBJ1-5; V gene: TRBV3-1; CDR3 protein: CASSQDTGGQPQHF
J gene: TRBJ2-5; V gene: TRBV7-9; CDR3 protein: CASSLLGNPETQYF
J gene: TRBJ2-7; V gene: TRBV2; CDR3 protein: CASSVSTYEQYF
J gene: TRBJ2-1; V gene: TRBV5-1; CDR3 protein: CASSFGGAADEQFF
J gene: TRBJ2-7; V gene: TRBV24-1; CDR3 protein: CATSDSYRGEQYF
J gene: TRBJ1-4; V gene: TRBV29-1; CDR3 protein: CSVTPRGGGVFF
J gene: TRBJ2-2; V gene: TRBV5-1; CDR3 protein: CASSPGGLQGTGELFF
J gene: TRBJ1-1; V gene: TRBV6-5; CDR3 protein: CASSYSREFREPEAFF
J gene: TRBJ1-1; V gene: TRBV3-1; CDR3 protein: CASSRGGGGGTEAFF
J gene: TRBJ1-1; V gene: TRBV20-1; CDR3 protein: CSARDIYSPNTEAFF
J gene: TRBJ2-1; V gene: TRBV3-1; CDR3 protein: CASSQDPRRPTAVDEQFF
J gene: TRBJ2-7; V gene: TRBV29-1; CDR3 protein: CSAVGNSYEQYF
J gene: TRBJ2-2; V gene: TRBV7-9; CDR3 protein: CASRSRGGRTTGELFF
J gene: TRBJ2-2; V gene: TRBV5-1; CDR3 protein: CASSFPPPTSGGNTGELFF
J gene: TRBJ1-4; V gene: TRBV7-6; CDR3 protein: CASSPTTGNEKLFF
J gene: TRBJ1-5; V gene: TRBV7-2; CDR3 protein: CASSEYSNQPQHF
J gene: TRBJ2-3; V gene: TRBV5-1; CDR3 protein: CASSLQLAVGTDTQYF
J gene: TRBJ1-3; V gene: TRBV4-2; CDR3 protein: CASSQDRQAMNTIYF
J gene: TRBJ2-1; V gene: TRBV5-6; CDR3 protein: CASSQGPTGAHNEQFF
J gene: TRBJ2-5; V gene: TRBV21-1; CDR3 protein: CASSKGLAGGQRNQETQYF
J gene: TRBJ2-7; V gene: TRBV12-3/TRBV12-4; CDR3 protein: CASSSTGTSFEQYF
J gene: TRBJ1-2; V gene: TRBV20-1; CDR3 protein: CSAIRDRVNYGYTF
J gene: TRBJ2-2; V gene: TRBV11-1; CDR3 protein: CASSPVTSGALLYTGELFF
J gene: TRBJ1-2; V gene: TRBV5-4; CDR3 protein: CASSLVSGEGYTF
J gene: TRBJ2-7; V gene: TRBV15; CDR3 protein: CATSREQHSYEQYF
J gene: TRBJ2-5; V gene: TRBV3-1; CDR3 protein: CASRHSSFQETQYF
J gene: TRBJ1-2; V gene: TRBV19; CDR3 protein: CASCHTSGTANYGYTF
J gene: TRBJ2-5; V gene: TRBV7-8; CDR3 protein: CASSSKVPGQGAGSAETQYF
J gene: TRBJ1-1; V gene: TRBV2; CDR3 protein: CASSEVVRPTEAFF
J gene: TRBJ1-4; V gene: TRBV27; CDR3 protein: CASSASDATNEKLFF
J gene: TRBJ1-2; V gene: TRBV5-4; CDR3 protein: CASRSAGGFFGYTF
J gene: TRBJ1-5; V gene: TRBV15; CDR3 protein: CATSRDQTGVHQPQHF
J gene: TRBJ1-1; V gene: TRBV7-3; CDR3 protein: CASSSGSLGAEAFF
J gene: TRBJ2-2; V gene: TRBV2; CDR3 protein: CASSRSPPEGGELFF
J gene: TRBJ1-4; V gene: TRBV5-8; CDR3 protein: CASSLLQGIGKLFF
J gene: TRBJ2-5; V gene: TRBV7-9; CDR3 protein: CASSSIAGGVETQYF
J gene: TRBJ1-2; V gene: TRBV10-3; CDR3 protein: CASGSGQENGYTF
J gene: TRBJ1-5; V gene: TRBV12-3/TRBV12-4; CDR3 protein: CASSKTGSYQPQHF
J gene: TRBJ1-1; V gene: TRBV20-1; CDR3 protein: CSARQSGQSLNTEAFF
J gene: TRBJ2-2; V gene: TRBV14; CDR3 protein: CASSQDLIGNTGELFF
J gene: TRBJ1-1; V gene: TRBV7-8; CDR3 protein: CASSLQRGETEAFF